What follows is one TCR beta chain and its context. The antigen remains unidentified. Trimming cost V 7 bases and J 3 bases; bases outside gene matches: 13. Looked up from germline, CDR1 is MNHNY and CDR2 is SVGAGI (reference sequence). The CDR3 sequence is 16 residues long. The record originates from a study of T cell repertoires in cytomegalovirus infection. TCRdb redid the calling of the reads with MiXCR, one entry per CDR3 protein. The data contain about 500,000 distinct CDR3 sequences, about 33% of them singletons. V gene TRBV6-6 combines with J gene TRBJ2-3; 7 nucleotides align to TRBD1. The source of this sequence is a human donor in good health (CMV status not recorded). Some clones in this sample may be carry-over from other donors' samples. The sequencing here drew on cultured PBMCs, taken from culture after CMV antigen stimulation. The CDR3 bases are TGTGCCAGCAACAAAGAACAGGGGTCGAAGACAGATACGCAGTATTTT. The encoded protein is CASNKEQGSKTDTQYF.